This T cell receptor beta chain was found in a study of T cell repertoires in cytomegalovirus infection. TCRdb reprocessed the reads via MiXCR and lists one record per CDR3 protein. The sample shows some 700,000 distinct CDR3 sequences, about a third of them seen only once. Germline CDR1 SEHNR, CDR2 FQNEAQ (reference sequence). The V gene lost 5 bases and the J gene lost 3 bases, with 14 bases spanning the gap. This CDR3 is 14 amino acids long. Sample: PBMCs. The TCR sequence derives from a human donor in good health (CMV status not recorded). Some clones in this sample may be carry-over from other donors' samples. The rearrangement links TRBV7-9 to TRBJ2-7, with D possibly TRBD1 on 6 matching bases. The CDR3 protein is CASSGRYRVYEQYF. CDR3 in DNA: TGTGCCAGCAGCGGCCGGTACAGGGTCTACGAGCAGTACTTC.